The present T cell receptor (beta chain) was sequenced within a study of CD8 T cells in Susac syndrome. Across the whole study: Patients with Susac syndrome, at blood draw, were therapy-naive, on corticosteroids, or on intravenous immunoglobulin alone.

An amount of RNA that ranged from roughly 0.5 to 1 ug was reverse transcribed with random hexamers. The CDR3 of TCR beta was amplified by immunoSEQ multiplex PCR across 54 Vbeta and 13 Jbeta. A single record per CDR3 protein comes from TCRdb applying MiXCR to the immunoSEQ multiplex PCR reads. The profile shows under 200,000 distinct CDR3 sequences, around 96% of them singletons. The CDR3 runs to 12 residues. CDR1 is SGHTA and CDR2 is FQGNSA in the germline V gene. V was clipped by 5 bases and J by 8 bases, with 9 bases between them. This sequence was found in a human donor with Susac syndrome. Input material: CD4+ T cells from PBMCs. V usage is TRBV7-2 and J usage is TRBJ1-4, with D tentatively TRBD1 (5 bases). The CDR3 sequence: CASSPDREKLFF. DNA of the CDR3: TGTGCCAGCAGCCCTGACAGAGAAAAACTGTTTTTT. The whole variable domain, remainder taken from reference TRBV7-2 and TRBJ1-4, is GAGVSQSPSNKVTEKGKDVELRCDPISGHTALYWYRQSLGQGLEFLIYFQGNSAPDKSGLPSDRFSAERTGGSVSTLTIQRTQQEDSAVYLCASSPDREKLFFGSGTQLSVL.